The 31 T cell receptor beta chains presented below share a single source sample, sequenced in a study of CD8+ T cells in alopecia areata. Reverse transcribed after extraction, RNA yielded cDNA as the sequencing template. The table came from immunoSEQ multiplex PCR; TCRdb's copy has only in-frame clones and leaves some out. The sample records roughly 150,000 clones, approximately 45% being singletons. Sequenced material: CD4+ T cells sorted from blood. Receptors originate from a human donor with alopecia areata.

In this sample, this clone turned up a few times. This rearrangement joins TRBV19 to TRBJ1-1; no clear D gene. The CDR3 has 14 residues. Germline CDR1 and CDR2: LNHDA and SQIVND (reference sequence). Between the trimmed V and J ends, which lost 7 bases and 0 bases, there was a span of 12 bases. The CDR3 DNA reads TGTGCCAGTATTGAGGGTACCATGAACACTGAAGCTTTCTTT. This sequence encodes CASIEGTMNTEAFF.

The chain uses TRBV29-1 and TRBJ2-2, with D perhaps matching TRBD1 or TRBD2 (6 bases each). Germline values: CDR1 SQVTM, CDR2 ANQGSEA. V lost 5 bases and J lost 1, with 11 bases in between. This CDR3 comprises 14 residues. CDR3 sequence (DNA): TGCAGCGTTTGGGGGGCCTTGAACACCGGGGAGCTGTTTTTT. Protein: CSVWGALNTGELFF.

This clone has only one observation. The same CDR3 can be traced to other DNA sequences in this sample. The gene calls are TRBV7-9 and TRBJ2-1; no clear D. V gave up 5 bases and J gave up 7 bases, with 6 bases separating them. The CDR3 has 11 residues. Germline V gives CDR1 SEHNR, CDR2 FQNEAQ (reference sequence). Written as DNA, the CDR3 is TGTGCCAGCAGCCCTGCTAATGAGCAGTTCTTC. Encoded protein: CASSPANEQFF.

The CDR3 spells CASSSDGEAFF. Here the CDR3 DNA reads TGCGCCAGCAGCTCCGACGGTGAAGCTTTCTTT. This chain joins TRBV5-1 and TRBJ1-1; no firm D call. The V gene lost 3 bases and the J gene lost 7 bases, with 7 bases spanning the gap. This CDR3 is built from 11 residues. Germline-derived CDR1 and CDR2 are SGHRS and YFSETQ.

This clone was observed a few times. The chain employs TRBV27 and TRBJ2-5; D is unresolved. CDR1 is MNHEY, CDR2 SMNVEV, per germline (reference sequence). The CDR3 totals 13 residues. With 2 bases removed from V and 5 bases from J, the gap between germline ends came to 9 bases. CDR3 in DNA: TGTGCCAGCAGTTTAAGTCGATGGGAGACCCAGTACTTC. It codes for CASSLSRWETQYF.

The rearrangement uses TRBV9 and TRBJ2-5; a weak D match, TRBD2 (7 bases). This CDR3 is 14 amino acids long. Trimming stripped 2 bases from V and 7 bases from J, with 15 bases between. Germline CDR1 reads SGDLS; CDR2 reads YYNGEE. In nucleotides, the CDR3 is TGTGCCAGCAGCGTCGGGCAGGGAGGGGGGACCCAGTACTTC. This gives the protein CASSVGQGGGTQYF.

This chain joins TRBV4-1 and TRBJ1-5; D is unresolved. This CDR3 comprises 16 residues. CDR1 MGHRA and CDR2 YSYEKL come from the germline V gene. The V end was cut by 0 bases, the J end by 5 bases, with 14 bases between. CDR3 DNA: TGCGCCAGCAGCCAAGATCTTTGGATTAACGATCAGCCCCAGCATTTT. Amino acid sequence: CASSQDLWINDQPQHF.

V and J are TRBV30 and TRBJ2-7; TRBD2 matches 10 bases. The J call is doubtful: the DNA matches TRBJ2-5 better. Germline CDR1 GTSNPN, CDR2 SVGIG (reference sequence). There are 16 residues in the CDR3. The CDR3 loop is CAWSPTRLAGVETQYF. CDR3 in DNA: TGTGCCTGGAGTCCCACCCGGCTAGCGGGAGTTGAGACCCAGTACTTC.

This clone appeared a few times. The V gene is TRBV29-1, the J gene TRBJ2-1; 10 bases align to TRBD2. This CDR3 is 13 amino acids long. The germline V gene has CDR1 SQVTM and CDR2 ANQGSEA. The junction had 5 bases not matched to a gene; V was cut back by 3 bases and J by 9 bases. The CDR3, as DNA: TGCAGCGTTGACCTAGCGGGAGCTGGTGAGCAGTTCTTC. This encodes CSVDLAGAGEQFF.

This clone has a handful of counts. The rearrangement links TRBV7-6 to TRBJ2-1; 9 bases are shared with TRBD2. Germline V gene lookup returns CDR1 SGHVS and CDR2 FNYEAQ. The junction had 9 bases not matched to a gene; V was cut back by 4 bases and J by 5 bases. CDR3 length equals 16 residues. The CDR3 DNA reads as TGTGCCAGCAGCTCGCCGACTAGCGGAGGAGACAATGAGCAGTTCTTC. This codes for CASSSPTSGGDNEQFF.

The genes are TRBV5-4 and TRBJ2-5; unclear D gene. The V and J ends lost 1 base and 5 bases respectively, with 9 bases between them. Germline-derived CDR1 and CDR2 are SGHNT and YYREEE (reference sequence). This CDR3 comprises 13 residues. This chain's CDR3 is CASSLTGRETQYF. As DNA, the CDR3 is TGTGCCAGCAGCTTGACCGGCCGGGAGACCCAGTACTTC.

J is TRBJ2-3 and V is TRBV7-9, with 12 bases lining up with TRBD2. The CDR3 totals 16 residues. CDR1 is SEHNR, CDR2 FQNEAQ, per germline (reference sequence). J gave up 10 bases and V 5 bases, and 13 bases lay outside the gene matches. CDR3 in DNA: TGTGCCAGCAGCCTGGGACTAGCGGGCCCCAGTAGGGCGCAGTATTTT. Its protein is CASSLGLAGPSRAQYF. The whole variable domain, filled in from reference TRBV7-9 and TRBJ2-3, reads DTGVSQNPRHKITKRGQNVTFRCDPISEHNRLYWYRQTLGQGPEFLTYFQNEAQLEKSRLLSDRFSAERPKGSFSTLEIQRTEQGDSAMYLCASSLGLAGPSRAQYFGPGTRLTVL.

This clone was counted between two and nine times. The V gene is TRBV7-3, the J gene TRBJ1-3; D is ambiguous. V lost 2 bases to trimming and J lost 2 bases, with 7 bases between them. The CDR3 is 14 residues long. CDR1 and CDR2 (germline): SGHTA, FQGTGA. In DNA, the CDR3 is TGTGCCAGCAGCTTAGGCGGGGCTGGAAACACCATATATTTT. Protein sequence: CASSLGGAGNTIYF.

The J gene is TRBJ2-1, the V gene TRBV7-9, with D unresolved. In germline, CDR1 is SEHNR, CDR2 FQNEAQ (reference sequence). Trimming removed 1 base from V and 8 bases from J, with 12 bases in between. The CDR3 contains 14 residues. CDR3: CASSLERSDHEQFF. Here the CDR3 DNA reads TGTGCCAGCAGCTTAGAGAGGTCGGACCATGAGCAGTTCTTC.

The chain couples TRBV27 to TRBJ2-6; D unclear. The ends were cut back, 4 bases at V and 5 bases at J, with 12 bases in the middle. CDR3 length equals 15 residues. Germline CDR1 and CDR2: MNHEY and SMNVEV (reference sequence). The CDR3 DNA reads as TGTGCCAGCAGTTCATCTCCCGGCTGGGCCAACGTCCTGACTTTC. It is translated as CASSSSPGWANVLTF.

This clone was seen a handful of times. The J gene is TRBJ2-1, the V gene TRBV5-1; D is perhaps TRBD2 (5 bases). Trimming took 5 bases from V and 2 from J, leaving 17 bases between them. CDR3 size: 16 residues. CDR1 is SGHRS, CDR2 YFSETQ, per germline. Here the CDR3 DNA reads TGCGCCAGCAGTCCCATGTCAGCGGCCGCCTACAATGAGCAGTTCTTC. Translating it yields CASSPMSAAAYNEQFF.

The V and J genes are TRBV6-1 and TRBJ2-7; perhaps TRBD2 as D (6 bases). CDR3 size: 14 residues. Trimming removed 5 bases from V and 3 bases from J, with 14 bases in between. Per the germline V gene, CDR1 is MNHNS and CDR2 is SASEGT. The DNA for the CDR3 is TGTGCCAGCAGTTCCGGGACTCCCGGCTACGAGCAGTACTTC. Protein product: CASSSGTPGYEQYF.

The chain is built from TRBV14 and TRBJ2-5, with D hard to call. CDR3 size: 13 residues. The V and J ends lost 2 bases and 3 bases respectively, with 7 bases between them. Germline CDR1 is SGHDN and CDR2 is FVKESK. CDR3 loop: CASSQLGEETQYF. In nucleotides, the CDR3 is TGTGCCAGCAGCCAACTGGGTGAAGAGACCCAGTACTTC.

The genes are TRBV2 and TRBJ2-1; 8 bases are a match to TRBD2. The germline CDR1 and CDR2 sequences are SNHLY and FYNNEI. J gave up 7 bases and V 2 bases, and 16 bases lay outside the gene matches. There are 18 residues in the CDR3. CDR3 sequence reads: CASSELPGASGLENEQFF. The CDR3 DNA is TGTGCCAGCAGTGAACTCCCAGGGGCTAGCGGGTTGGAGAATGAGCAGTTCTTC.

The chain recombines TRBV2 with TRBJ1-2; no firm D call. V was clipped by 6 bases and J by 4 bases, with 12 bases between them. The CDR3 length is 13 residues. In germline, CDR1 is SNHLY, CDR2 FYNNEI. The CDR3: CASRGRASYGYTF. As DNA, the CDR3 is TGTGCCAGCAGGGGTAGGGCTTCCTATGGCTACACCTTC.

The chain has TRBV29-1 and TRBJ1-4; maybe TRBD1 (5 bases). This CDR3 has 10 residues. In germline, CDR1 is SQVTM, CDR2 ANQGSEA. The V and J ends lost 4 bases and 9 bases respectively, with 6 bases between them. CDR3 in amino acids: CSVGDQKLFF. In DNA, the CDR3 is TGCAGCGTTGGGGACCAAAAACTGTTTTTT.

CDR3 nucleotide sequence: TGTGCCAGCAATTTCCAGGGATACACTGAAGCTTTCTTT. Its protein product is CASNFQGYTEAFF. The genes are TRBV2 and TRBJ1-1; tentatively, D is TRBD1 (5 bases). Trimming stripped 7 bases from V and 3 bases from J, with 12 bases between. Germline CDR1 is SNHLY and CDR2 is FYNNEI. The CDR3 consists of 13 residues.

This clone is a singleton in its sample. The rearrangement links TRBV9 to TRBJ1-2; D gene uncertain. The germline gives CDR1 SGDLS, CDR2 YYNGEE. The CDR3 length is 13 residues. V lost 0 bases and J lost 6, with 9 bases in between. CDR3 nucleotide sequence: TGTGCCAGCAGCGTAGTGTTCGACAATGGCTACACCTTC. As protein: CASSVVFDNGYTF.

The table lists this clone with a few counts. The chain is built from TRBV5-1 and TRBJ2-1; possibly TRBD2 for D (5 bases). Germline V gene lookup returns CDR1 SGHRS and CDR2 YFSETQ. V lost 4 bases and J lost 0, with 8 bases in between. The CDR3 covers 14 residues. This CDR3 is CASSPTSSYNEQFF. Written as DNA, the CDR3 is TGCGCCAGCAGCCCCACTAGCTCCTACAATGAGCAGTTCTTC.

This clone came up a few times. The chain is built from TRBV18 and TRBJ1-1; D unresolved. Germline-derived CDR1 and CDR2 are KGHSH and LQKENI. The V end was cut by 3 bases, the J end by 5 bases, with 10 bases between. CDR3 length equals 13 residues. DNA of the CDR3: TGTGCCAGCTCACCCTTATCTGCTACTGAAGCTTTCTTT. It translates to CASSPLSATEAFF.

V gene TRBV11-2 combines with J gene TRBJ2-3; no definite D call. Between the trimmed V and J ends, which lost 0 bases and 7 bases, there was a span of 11 bases. This CDR3 has 14 residues. The germline V gene has CDR1 SGHAT and CDR2 FQNNGV. Here the CDR3 DNA reads TGTGCCAGCAGCTTAGATAGGGCTAGAAATACGCAGTATTTT. Its translation: CASSLDRARNTQYF.

The chain has TRBV9 and TRBJ2-1; possible D gene TRBD2, 5 bases. The germline gives CDR1 SGDLS, CDR2 YYNGEE. This CDR3 is 13 amino acids long. V was clipped by 4 bases and J by 7 bases, with 12 bases between them. DNA of the CDR3: TGTGCCAGCAGCCCGAGCCCGGGGAATGAGCAGTTCTTC. Its protein is CASSPSPGNEQFF.

This clone appeared a single time. This chain joins TRBV25-1 and TRBJ2-1; 12 bases line up with TRBD2. The CDR3 consists of 17 residues. J lost 9 bases, V lost 4 bases, and 13 bases had no gene match. The V gene's germline CDR1 is MGHDK and CDR2 SYGVNS. CDR3 sequence reads: CASSVPKRTSGNFEQFF. The CDR3 DNA reads TGTGCCAGCAGTGTACCCAAAAGGACTAGCGGGAATTTTGAGCAGTTCTTC.

V is TRBV29-1 and J is TRBJ2-3; 7 bases align to TRBD1. Trimming took 4 bases from V and 5 from J; bases not matched to a gene: 9. CDR1 SQVTM and CDR2 ANQGSEA come from the germline V gene. The CDR3 covers 14 residues. This CDR3 reads CSVGGQVLGDTQYF. The CDR3 DNA reads as TGCAGCGTTGGAGGACAGGTTTTAGGAGATACGCAGTATTTT.

J is TRBJ2-3 and V is TRBV5-1; 8 positions agree with TRBD2. Germline CDR1 reads SGHRS; CDR2 reads YFSETQ. With 4 bases clipped from V and 4 bases from J, the junction kept 5 bases outside the gene matches. There are 14 residues in the CDR3. CDR3 coding DNA: TGCGCCAGCAGCAGAACACTAGCGGCAGATACGCAGTATTTT. It codes for CASSRTLAADTQYF. The variable domain in full, completed from reference TRBV5-1 and TRBJ2-3, reads KAGVTQTPRYLIKTRGQQVTLSCSPISGHRSVSWYQQTPGQGLQFLFEYFSETQRNKGNFPGRFSGRQFSNSRSEMNVSTLELGDSALYLCASSRTLAADTQYFGPGTRLTVL.

This clone was picked up a small number of times. The chain recombines TRBV5-1 with TRBJ2-5; D gene unclear. V was shortened by 1 base and J by 2 bases, with 6 bases between the two germline ends. CDR1 SGHRS and CDR2 YFSETQ come from the germline V gene. The CDR3 contains 13 residues. Here the CDR3 reads CASSLIGQETQYF. The CDR3 bases are TGCGCCAGCAGCTTGATCGGTCAAGAGACCCAGTACTTC.